The next 14 T cell receptor beta chains were all read from a single sample in a study of monozygotic twins with inflammatory bowel disease. Each CDR3 protein gets one entry in TCRdb, which reprocessed the 5' RACE reads and gives no DNA. Its listing shows about 300,000 distinct CDR3 sequences. Sequenced: blood. The receptors here all came from a human donor with ulcerative colitis or Crohn's disease, or a healthy co-twin of an affected twin (not recorded which).

This rearrangement joins TRBV5-1 to TRBJ1-5; TCRdb calls TRBD1, which cannot be checked without DNA. This CDR3 is built from 15 residues. Germline values: CDR1 SGHRS, CDR2 YFSETQ. The CDR3 here is CASSATGAVNQPQHF.

V gene TRBV7-6 combines with J gene TRBJ2-1; TCRdb selects TRBD2, and the lack of DNA leaves this call unchecked. The length of the CDR3 is 13 residues. The germline V gene has CDR1 SGHVS and CDR2 FNYEAQ. The CDR3 reads CASSWNSGSKQFF.

The rearrangement links TRBV30 to TRBJ2-3; there is no DNA to check the TCRdb D call of TRBD1. The CDR3 loop spans 16 amino acids. Germline V CDR1 and CDR2: GTSNPN, SVGIG (reference sequence). The CDR3 here is CARPPGRDRDTDTQYF.

The genes are TRBV15 and TRBJ2-3; without DNA, the TCRdb call of TRBD2 cannot be checked. Germline V gene sequence: CDR1 LNHNV, CDR2 YYDKDF (reference sequence). There are 18 residues in the CDR3. CDR3 region: CATSRDRTSGTRADTQYF.

This chain links TRBV4-1 with TRBJ2-1; without DNA, the TCRdb call of TRBD2 cannot be checked. The CDR3 covers 17 residues. CDR1 and CDR2 from the germline V gene are MGHRA and YSYEKL. CDR3 in amino acids: CASSQGNGVRSYNEQFF.

This sequence joins TRBV11-3 and TRBJ1-6. Germline V gene sequence: CDR1 SGHNT, CDR2 YENEEA. The CDR3 is 13 amino acids. The CDR3 protein is CASSLEWSSPLHF. Full variable domain (rest looked up from reference TRBV11-3 and TRBJ1-6): EAGVVQSPRYKIIEKKQPVAFWCNPISGHNTLYWYLQNLGQGPELLIRYENEEAVDDSQLPKDRFSAERLKGVDSTLKIQPAELGDSAVYLCASSLEWSSPLHFGNGTRLTVT.

The chain recombines TRBV13 with TRBJ2-3. The CDR3 runs to 14 residues. Germline CDR1 is PRHDT and CDR2 is FYEKMQ (reference sequence). Here the CDR3 reads CASSLVQSTDTQYF.

The chain joins TRBV3-1 to TRBJ2-1; TCRdb gives TRBD2 as the D gene, but with no DNA this cannot be confirmed. Germline CDR1 and CDR2: LGHDT and YNNKEL (reference sequence). This CDR3 has 12 residues. CDR3 loop: CASSPTRSEQFF.

The chain couples TRBV24-1 to TRBJ2-3; as DNA is missing, the TRBD1 call by TCRdb cannot be tested. The CDR3 sequence is 18 residues long. Germline V lookup: CDR1 KGHDR, CDR2 SFDVKD. CDR3 protein: CATSDIRGGTSSTDTQYF.

V and J are TRBV4-3 and TRBJ1-4; TCRdb selects TRBD1, and the lack of DNA leaves this call unchecked. There are 14 residues in the CDR3. Looked up from germline, CDR1 is LGHNA and CDR2 is YSLEER. The CDR3: CASSRDLIFEKLFF.

The J gene is TRBJ1-3, the V gene TRBV2. Looked up from germline, CDR1 is SNHLY and CDR2 is FYNNEI. The CDR3 sequence is 13 residues long. CDR3 sequence: CASIGTFGNTIYF.

This chain uses TRBV5-6 with TRBJ1-1. CDR1 is SGHDT and CDR2 is YYEEEE in the germline V gene. The CDR3 contains 14 residues. CDR3 residues: CASSLTSMDTEAFF.

This chain connects TRBV11-2 to TRBJ2-1; TCRdb calls TRBD1, which cannot be checked without DNA. Germline values: CDR1 SGHAT, CDR2 FQNNGV. The length of the CDR3 is 19 residues. The CDR3 is CASSSGTGGLLLTYNEQFF. Combining the CDR3 with reference TRBV11-2 and TRBJ2-1 gives the whole variable domain EAGVAQSPRYKIIEKRQSVAFWCNPISGHATLYWYQQILGQGPKLLIQFQNNGVVDDSQLPKDRFSAERLKGVDSTLKIQPAKLEDSAVYLCASSSGTGGLLLTYNEQFFGPGTRLTVL.

The chain uses TRBV4-1 and TRBJ2-7. This CDR3 spans 14 amino acids. From germline, CDR1 is MGHRA and CDR2 YSYEKL. CDR3 amino acids: CASSQAETNYEQYF.